This T cell receptor beta chain is drawn from a study of blood T cell repertoires in COVID-19. The table came from immunoSEQ multiplex PCR; TCRdb's copy has only in-frame clones and leaves some out. This table has roughly 300,000 clones, 70% to 90% appearing once. After removal of 5 bases from V and 1 base from J, the junction contained 7 bases not matched to a gene. This CDR3 contains 15 residues. In germline, CDR1 is SGHVS, CDR2 FNYEAQ. This TCR came from a woman between 45 and 60 years old who had recovered from COVID-19. Material for sequencing was peripheral blood. J is TRBJ2-7 and V is TRBV7-6, with 8 bases fitting TRBD1. The CDR3 here is CASSDRGTGSYEQYF. The CDR3, as DNA: TGTGCCAGCAGCGACCGAGGGACAGGTTCCTACGAGCAGTACTTC.